This T cell receptor (beta chain) derives from a study of blood T cell repertoires in COVID-19. Per the original data handling: Estimated nucleated cell counts came from reference gene primer amplification. Measured with immunoSEQ multiplex PCR; TCRdb has only the in-frame clones, and not every one. V and J calls and clone size are those listed in that table; D and trimming were worked out from the DNA. This table has just over 150,000 clones, 75% to 90% appearing once. Regarding this clone: The same CDR3 arises from other DNA sequences in this sample as well.

Germline loops: CDR1 KGHSH, CDR2 LQKENI. This CDR3 has 14 residues. Trimming removed 3 bases from V and 1 base from J, with 9 bases in between. The gene calls are TRBV18 and TRBJ1-1, with a tentative D call TRBD1 (6 bases). The clonotype comes from a human donor with acute or convalescent COVID-19. The donor label of this sample is uncertain. The specimen was peripheral blood. The CDR3 DNA sequence: TGTGCCAGCTCACCTACACAGGGGAACACTGAAGCTTTCTTT. Its protein product is CASSPTQGNTEAFF.